This TCR beta chain was obtained from a study of blood T cell repertoires in COVID-19. The protocol was immunoSEQ multiplex PCR, while the TCRdb copy is restricted to in-frame clones and leaves out a portion. The sample shows a few hundred thousand clones, around 88% of them seen only once. The CDR3 sequence is 14 residues long. V gave up 7 bases and J gave up 1 base, with 13 bases separating them. Germline V gives CDR1 MRHNA, CDR2 SNTAGT. The material sequenced was PBMCs or T cells enriched from blood (not recorded which). This receptor was obtained from a woman in her forties with acute COVID-19. The chain employs TRBV6-4 and TRBJ1-1, with D tentatively TRBD1 (6 bases). Here the CDR3 reads CASKQQGANTEAFF. The CDR3, as DNA: TGTGCCAGCAAGCAACAGGGAGCGAACACTGAAGCTTTCTTT.